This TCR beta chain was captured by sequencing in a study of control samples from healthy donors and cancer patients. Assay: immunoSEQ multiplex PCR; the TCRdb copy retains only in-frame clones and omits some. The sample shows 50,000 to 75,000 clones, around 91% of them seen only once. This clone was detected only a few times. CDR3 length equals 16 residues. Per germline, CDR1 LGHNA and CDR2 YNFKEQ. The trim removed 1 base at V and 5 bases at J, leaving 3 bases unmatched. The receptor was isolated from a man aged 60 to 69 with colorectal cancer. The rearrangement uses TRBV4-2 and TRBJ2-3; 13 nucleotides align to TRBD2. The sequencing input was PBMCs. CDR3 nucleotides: TGTGCCAGCAGCCAAGGACTAGCGGGGGGACTAGATACGCAGTATTTT. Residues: CASSQGLAGGLDTQYF.